These T cell receptor beta chains were read from a single sample in a study of cytomegalovirus exposure and HLA in healthy donors. TCRdb keeps only in-frame clones here, not all; method: immunoSEQ multiplex PCR. Here the sample spans some 150,000 clones, around 80% being singletons. Material: PBMCs. The source is a middle-aged man in good health and CMV-seronegative. Each CDR3 is given with its conserved first and last residue. The D gene is left open where the match is weak. Only part of the rows carry a size: once, few, many, or a class if the clone is expanded.

v_gene: TRBV6-5
abundance: .
d_gene: .
len: 14
j_gene: TRBJ1-2
CDR3aa: CASSYGGHSAGYTF
CDR3nt: TGTGCCAGCAGTTACGGGGGCCATTCCGCTGGCTACACCTTC

v_gene: TRBV30
abundance: .
d_gene: TRBD1
len: 15
j_gene: TRBJ1-1
CDR3aa: CAWSGQGAGIYGAFF
CDR3nt: TGTGCCTGGAGTGGGCAGGGGGCCGGGATTTATGGAGCTTTCTTT

v_gene: TRBV7-9
abundance: .
d_gene: .
len: 14
j_gene: TRBJ1-2
CDR3aa: CASSLIVGEGGYTF
CDR3nt: TGTGCCAGCAGCTTAATCGTCGGTGAGGGAGGCTACACCTTC

v_gene: TRBV9
abundance: once
d_gene: .
len: 15
j_gene: TRBJ1-6
CDR3aa: CASSPQPGEGSPLHF
CDR3nt: TGTGCCAGCAGCCCCCAGCCGGGGGAGGGTTCACCCCTCCACTTT

v_gene: TRBV27
abundance: .
d_gene: TRBD2
len: 14
j_gene: TRBJ2-1
CDR3aa: CASTRTSTYNEQFF
CDR3nt: TGTGCCAGCACCCGGACTAGCACCTACAATGAGCAGTTCTTC

v_gene: TRBV4-2
abundance: .
d_gene: TRBD2
len: 19
j_gene: TRBJ2-7
CDR3aa: CASSQDKSSGSQLDYEQYF
CDR3nt: TGTGCCAGCAGCCAAGATAAAAGTAGCGGGAGTCAATTGGACTACGAGCAGTACTTC

v_gene: TRBV7-9
abundance: .
d_gene: .
len: 15
j_gene: TRBJ1-2
CDR3aa: CASSLDRHPGDGYTF
CDR3nt: TGTGCCAGCAGCTTAGACAGGCACCCAGGGGATGGCTACACCTTC

v_gene: TRBV19
abundance: .
d_gene: .
len: 13
j_gene: TRBJ2-7
CDR3aa: CASIGQGVDEQYF
CDR3nt: TGTGCCAGTATAGGGCAGGGTGTGGACGAGCAGTACTTC

v_gene: TRBV7-7
abundance: .
d_gene: TRBD1
len: 14
j_gene: TRBJ2-5
CDR3aa: CASSQTGGQETQYF
CDR3nt: TGTGCTAGCAGCCAGACAGGGGGGCAAGAGACCCAGTACTTC

v_gene: TRBV7-2
abundance: .
d_gene: .
len: 16
j_gene: TRBJ2-7
CDR3aa: CASSLVAWGRYYEQYF
CDR3nt: TGTGCCAGCAGCTTAGTAGCATGGGGCCGCTACTACGAGCAGTACTTC

v_gene: TRBV7-9
abundance: .
d_gene: .
len: 13
j_gene: TRBJ2-7
CDR3aa: CASSQGLSYEQYF
CDR3nt: TGTGCCAGCAGCCAGGGCCTCTCCTACGAGCAGTACTTC

v_gene: TRBV14
abundance: .
d_gene: .
len: 13
j_gene: TRBJ1-1
CDR3aa: CASSPRGNTEAFF
CDR3nt: TGTGCCAGCAGCCCCAGGGGGAACACTGAAGCTTTCTTT

v_gene: TRBV7-2
abundance: .
d_gene: .
len: 16
j_gene: TRBJ2-1
CDR3aa: CASSLRFGGSFNEQFF
CDR3nt: TGTGCCAGCAGCTTAAGGTTTGGAGGGAGCTTCAATGAGCAGTTCTTC

v_gene: TRBV15
abundance: .
d_gene: .
len: 16
j_gene: TRBJ2-1
CDR3aa: CATSYGADRSYNEQFF
CDR3nt: TGTGCCACCAGCTATGGGGCGGATCGCTCCTACAATGAGCAGTTCTTC

v_gene: TRBV7-2
abundance: few
d_gene: .
len: 13
j_gene: TRBJ2-4
CDR3aa: CASSYLAKNSQYF
CDR3nt: TGTGCCAGCAGCTATCTAGCCAAAAACAGTCAGTACTTC

v_gene: TRBV27
abundance: once
d_gene: .
len: 13
j_gene: TRBJ2-7
CDR3aa: CASSPYSSYEQYF
CDR3nt: TGTGCCAGCAGTCCATACAGCTCCTACGAGCAGTACTTC

v_gene: TRBV5-1
abundance: .
d_gene: .
len: 13
j_gene: TRBJ2-2
CDR3aa: CASSLDPTGELFF
CDR3nt: TGCGCCAGCAGCCTAGACCCGACCGGGGAGCTGTTTTTT

v_gene: TRBV7-9
abundance: .
d_gene: .
len: 14
j_gene: TRBJ2-5
CDR3aa: CASSSLRGRETQYF
CDR3nt: TGTGCCAGCAGCTCGTTAAGGGGGAGAGAGACCCAGTACTTC

v_gene: TRBV11-1
abundance: .
d_gene: TRBD2
len: 15
j_gene: TRBJ2-7
CDR3aa: CASSLGPSGGYEQYF
CDR3nt: TGTGCCAGCAGCCTTGGTCCTAGCGGGGGTTACGAGCAGTACTTC

v_gene: TRBV4-1
abundance: .
d_gene: .
len: 18
j_gene: TRBJ2-3
CDR3aa: CASSQGTLGLAQTDTQYF
CDR3nt: TGCGCCAGCAGCCAAGGAACACTTGGGCTAGCTCAGACAGATACGCAGTATTTT

v_gene: TRBV29-1
abundance: .
d_gene: TRBD1
len: 13
j_gene: TRBJ2-7
CDR3aa: CSVGLTGGNEQYF
CDR3nt: TGCAGCGTTGGTTTGACAGGGGGCAACGAGCAGTACTTC

v_gene: TRBV6-6
abundance: once
d_gene: .
len: 12
j_gene: TRBJ1-5
CDR3aa: CASSYSAQPQHF
CDR3nt: TGTGCCAGCAGTTACTCGGCCCAGCCCCAGCATTTT

v_gene: TRBV6-1
abundance: .
d_gene: .
len: 16
j_gene: TRBJ2-1
CDR3aa: CASSENHGLPYNEQFF
CDR3nt: TGTGCCAGCAGTGAAAACCACGGACTCCCCTACAATGAGCAGTTCTTC

v_gene: TRBV29-1
abundance: few
d_gene: .
len: 13
j_gene: TRBJ2-5
CDR3aa: CSVEDWQQETQYF
CDR3nt: TGCAGCGTTGAGGACTGGCAACAAGAGACCCAGTACTTC

v_gene: TRBV10-3
abundance: .
d_gene: TRBD1
len: 16
j_gene: TRBJ1-2
CDR3aa: CAISESWTGDIYGYTF
CDR3nt: TGTGCCATCAGTGAGTCCTGGACAGGGGATATTTATGGCTACACCTTC

v_gene: TRBV5-1
abundance: .
d_gene: TRBD2
len: 15
j_gene: TRBJ2-3
CDR3aa: CASSISGGPRDTQYF
CDR3nt: TGCGCCAGCAGCATCTCGGGAGGCCCCCGGGATACGCAGTATTTT

v_gene: TRBV28
abundance: .
d_gene: TRBD1
len: 16
j_gene: TRBJ1-1
CDR3aa: CASSLPNTGGRTEAFF
CDR3nt: TGTGCCAGCAGCCTCCCTAATACAGGGGGACGTACTGAAGCTTTCTTT

v_gene: TRBV28
abundance: .
d_gene: .
len: 13
j_gene: TRBJ1-2
CDR3aa: CASEGKAGYGYTF
CDR3nt: TGTGCCAGCGAGGGAAAGGCTGGCTATGGCTACACCTTC

v_gene: TRBV6-1
abundance: .
d_gene: .
len: 12
j_gene: TRBJ1-2
CDR3aa: CASSFGTTGYTF
CDR3nt: TGTGCCAGCAGTTTCGGGACTACCGGCTACACCTTC

v_gene: TRBV5-1
abundance: .
d_gene: .
len: 18
j_gene: TRBJ2-1
CDR3aa: CASHPRWPPGSSYNEQFF
CDR3nt: TGCGCCAGCCATCCTAGGTGGCCACCGGGGAGCTCCTACAATGAGCAGTTCTTC

v_gene: TRBV4-1
abundance: .
d_gene: .
len: 15
j_gene: TRBJ2-7
CDR3aa: CASSQLFDGPYEQYF
CDR3nt: TGCGCCAGCAGCCAATTGTTCGATGGGCCCTACGAGCAGTACTTC

v_gene: TRBV19
abundance: once
d_gene: .
len: 14
j_gene: TRBJ2-2
CDR3aa: CASEGRLDTGELFF
CDR3nt: TGTGCTTCGGAGGGGAGACTAGACACCGGGGAGCTGTTTTTT

v_gene: TRBV5-1
abundance: once
d_gene: .
len: 14
j_gene: TRBJ2-1
CDR3aa: CASSLGDLSDEQFF
CDR3nt: TGCGCCAGCAGCTTGGGGGACTTATCGGATGAGCAGTTCTTC

v_gene: TRBV19
abundance: .
d_gene: .
len: 13
j_gene: TRBJ2-5
CDR3aa: CASSITRGETQYF
CDR3nt: TGTGCCAGTAGTATAACCCGGGGGGAGACCCAGTACTTC

v_gene: TRBV19
abundance: .
d_gene: .
len: 14
j_gene: TRBJ2-5
CDR3aa: CASSIRQAEETQYF
CDR3nt: TGTGCCAGTAGTATTAGACAGGCAGAAGAGACCCAGTACTTC

v_gene: TRBV19
abundance: few
d_gene: .
len: 14
j_gene: TRBJ2-3
CDR3aa: CASSMTVSTDTQYF
CDR3nt: TGTGCCAGTAGTATGACAGTTAGCACAGATACGCAGTATTTT

v_gene: TRBV19
abundance: .
d_gene: .
len: 13
j_gene: TRBJ2-7
CDR3aa: CASSSAGSYEQYF
CDR3nt: TGTGCCAGTAGCTCGGCGGGCTCCTACGAGCAGTACTTC

v_gene: TRBV15
abundance: .
d_gene: .
len: 15
j_gene: TRBJ2-1
CDR3aa: CATSPNRDTRNEQFF
CDR3nt: TGTGCCACCAGCCCCAACCGGGACACTCGGAATGAGCAGTTCTTC

v_gene: TRBV27
abundance: .
d_gene: .
len: 13
j_gene: TRBJ1-2
CDR3aa: CASSFQGGHGYTF
CDR3nt: TGTGCCAGCAGTTTCCAGGGAGGTCATGGCTACACCTTC